Listed below are T cell receptor beta chains from one sample, sequenced in a study of CD8 T cells in Susac syndrome. One entry per CDR3 protein results from TCRdb running MiXCR on the immunoSEQ multiplex PCR reads. The sample lists 300,000 or so distinct CDR3 sequences, about 91% occurring once. The source material was CD4+ T cells from PBMCs. All receptors come from a human donor with multiple sclerosis. CDR3s include the opening cysteine and the closing phenylalanine or tryptophan. Fields, in order: D gene, V gene, J gene, clone size, CDR3 DNA, CDR3 protein. A D gene is named only where the DNA matches it firmly. Clone size is not always given. Where it is, it says once, few, many or a class for expanded clones.

.	TRBV2	TRBJ2-7	.	TGTGCCAGCAGTGAAATTAATTTTGGGCAGTACTTC	CASSEINFGQYF
.	TRBV19	TRBJ1-5	.	TGTGCCAGTAGTAGAACCCAGGGTGACGCGAGTCAGCCCCAGCATTTT	CASSRTQGDASQPQHF
.	TRBV6-2/TRBV6-3	TRBJ1-1	.	TGTGCCAGCAGTTCGGTGCCGGGACATATGAACACTGAAGCTTTCTTT	CASSSVPGHMNTEAFF
TRBD2	TRBV7-6	TRBJ2-7	.	TGTGCCAGCAGCTTAGGCGGGGGGGCTTCCTACGAGCAGTACTTC	CASSLGGGASYEQYF
.	TRBV10-3	TRBJ1-2	.	TGTGCCATCAGTAACGACTATGGCTACACCTTC	CAISNDYGYTF
.	TRBV25-1	TRBJ2-5	.	TGTGCCAGCAGTGAATATAGGGGGGGTGTGGAGACCCAGTACTTC	CASSEYRGGVETQYF
.	TRBV11-1	TRBJ2-7	.	TGTGCCAGCAGCTTAGAGCCTACAAGATACGAGCAGTACTTC	CASSLEPTRYEQYF
.	TRBV30	TRBJ2-1	.	TGTGCCTGGTCCCCCGACTCCTACAATGAGCAGTTCTTC	CAWSPDSYNEQFF
TRBD1	TRBV7-2	TRBJ1-2	.	TGTGCCAGCAGCTTAGGTGGGACAGGGAGGGGCTACACCTTC	CASSLGGTGRGYTF
.	TRBV7-2	TRBJ1-5	.	TGTGCCAGCAGCTTAGCGCCAGATCAGCCCCAGCATTTT	CASSLAPDQPQHF
TRBD1	TRBV29-1	TRBJ1-2	.	TGCAGCGGGGCGGGACAGGCGGGAGGCTACACCTTC	CSGAGQAGGYTF
.	TRBV27	TRBJ2-5	.	TGTGCCAGCAGTTTGGGTCTCCCCGGGGTGAGGACCCAGTACTTC	CASSLGLPGVRTQYF
.	TRBV9	TRBJ2-1	.	TGTGCCAGCAGCGTAGCTGGGAAGGTCATCAATGAGCAGTTCTTC	CASSVAGKVINEQFF
.	TRBV6-2/TRBV6-3	TRBJ2-4	.	TGTGCCAGCAGTTATTTAGGCAGAGAAAACATTCAGTACTTC	CASSYLGRENIQYF
TRBD2	TRBV5-1	TRBJ2-1	once	TGCGCCAGCAGCTCCCAAGCGGGAGGATCCTACAATGAGCAGTTCTTC	CASSSQAGGSYNEQFF
.	TRBV19	TRBJ2-7	once	TGTGCCAGTAGTACCCTCCCCCAGGGGAGCCACGAGCAGTACTTC	CASSTLPQGSHEQYF
.	TRBV12-3/TRBV12-4	TRBJ2-2	.	TGTGCCAGCAGTGAGAGTCGAAGGAACACCGGGGAGCTGTTTTTT	CASSESRRNTGELFF
TRBD1	TRBV7-2	TRBJ1-5	.	TGTGCCAGCAGCTTAGGGGCCAGACAGGGAAATCAGCCCCAGCATTTT	CASSLGARQGNQPQHF
TRBD2	TRBV12-3/TRBV12-4	TRBJ2-2	.	TGTGCCAGCAGTTTCGGTAGCGGGAGCGCCGGGGAGCTGTTTTTT	CASSFGSGSAGELFF
TRBD1	TRBV5-1	TRBJ2-2	.	TGCGCCAGCAGCGTCGCCGGGACAGGGGGGACCGGGGAGCTGTTTTTT	CASSVAGTGGTGELFF
TRBD1	TRBV29-1	TRBJ1-1	.	TGCAGCGCGAACCGGGACAGGTTCGACACTGAAGCTTTCTTT	CSANRDRFDTEAFF
.	TRBV14	TRBJ1-1	.	TGTGCCAGCAGCCAAGATTCAGCGGAGAACACTGAAGCTTTCTTT	CASSQDSAENTEAFF
.	TRBV7-9	TRBJ1-2	.	TGTGCCAGCAGCTTAGATTCCCCGTGGGGCACCTTC	CASSLDSPWGTF
TRBD2	TRBV11-2	TRBJ2-1	.	TGTGCCAGCAGCCGCGGACTAGCCTACAATGAGCAGTTCTTC	CASSRGLAYNEQFF
.	TRBV6-2/TRBV6-3	TRBJ1-5	.	TGTGCCAGCAGTTCGCCCCTGGGGGATCAGCCCCAGCATTTT	CASSSPLGDQPQHF
.	TRBV5-5	TRBJ1-2	.	TGTGCCAGCAGCTTGGGAATGGATGAGGATGGCTACACCTTC	CASSLGMDEDGYTF
.	TRBV7-3	TRBJ2-2	.	TGTGCCAGCAGCTCCCACCCTACGGGACACAACACCGGGGAGCTGTTTTTT	CASSSHPTGHNTGELFF
.	TRBV12-3/TRBV12-4	TRBJ1-1	.	TGTGCCAGCAGTTTTTTGCAATCCAACACTGAAGCTTTCTTT	CASSFLQSNTEAFF
.	TRBV7-2	TRBJ2-5	.	TGTGCCAGCAGAGGGGGGGGGCCTCTTGGGGGGACCCAGTACTTC	CASRGGGPLGGTQYF
.	TRBV7-2	TRBJ1-2	.	TGTGCCAGCAGCTTAGCGGCAGGGTGGGGCTACACCTTC	CASSLAAGWGYTF
TRBD1	TRBV19	TRBJ1-2	.	TGTGCCAGTAGTCCACGGACAGGGGTTCCCTATGGCTACACCTTC	CASSPRTGVPYGYTF
TRBD2	TRBV5-1	TRBJ2-1	.	TGCGCCAGCAGAGAGCGGGGTAGCCACAATGAGCAGTTCTTC	CASRERGSHNEQFF
.	TRBV7-2	TRBJ2-7	.	TGTGCCAGCAGCCCCCTGGCGGGGTCAGACTACGAGCAGTACTTC	CASSPLAGSDYEQYF
.	TRBV12-3/TRBV12-4	TRBJ1-3	.	TGTGCCAGCAGTTTTCGGTCTTCTGGAAACACCATATATTTT	CASSFRSSGNTIYF
.	TRBV29-1	TRBJ2-1	.	TGCAGCGTTGATAGGGGAAATGTAGAGTACGAGCAGTTCTTC	CSVDRGNVEYEQFF
.	TRBV12-3/TRBV12-4	TRBJ2-2	.	TGTGCCAGCAGCGCGCTGGGCACCGGGGAGCTGTTTTTT	CASSALGTGELFF
.	TRBV6-5	TRBJ1-4	.	TGTGCCAGCAGTTACTCGCACAGGTCGGGCGAAAAACTGTTTTTT	CASSYSHRSGEKLFF
TRBD2	TRBV4-2	TRBJ2-4	.	TGTGCCAGCAGCCAAGATAATGTAGGCGGGAGGGCCCCCAAAAACATTCAGTACTTC	CASSQDNVGGRAPKNIQYF
.	TRBV24-1	TRBJ2-3	.	TGTGCCACCAGTGACCCCATAGGGAGGGGGACAGATACGCAGTATTTT	CATSDPIGRGTDTQYF
.	TRBV18	TRBJ2-6	.	TGTGCCAGCTCACCGCGGGAAGCTCTTAGGAGGGGCTCTGGGGCCAACGTCCTGACTTTC	CASSPREALRRGSGANVLTF
TRBD1	TRBV7-2	TRBJ2-2	once	TGTGCCAGCAGCTTAAGGCAGGGGGCGCGGACCGGGGAGCTGTTTTTT	CASSLRQGARTGELFF
.	TRBV5-1	TRBJ2-1	.	TGCGCCAGCAGCTTTGGAGCGTCCTACAATGAGCAGTTCTTC	CASSFGASYNEQFF
TRBD1	TRBV3-1	TRBJ2-7	.	TGTGCCAGCAGCCGATCCGGGACAGGGCACTACGAGCAGTACTTC	CASSRSGTGHYEQYF